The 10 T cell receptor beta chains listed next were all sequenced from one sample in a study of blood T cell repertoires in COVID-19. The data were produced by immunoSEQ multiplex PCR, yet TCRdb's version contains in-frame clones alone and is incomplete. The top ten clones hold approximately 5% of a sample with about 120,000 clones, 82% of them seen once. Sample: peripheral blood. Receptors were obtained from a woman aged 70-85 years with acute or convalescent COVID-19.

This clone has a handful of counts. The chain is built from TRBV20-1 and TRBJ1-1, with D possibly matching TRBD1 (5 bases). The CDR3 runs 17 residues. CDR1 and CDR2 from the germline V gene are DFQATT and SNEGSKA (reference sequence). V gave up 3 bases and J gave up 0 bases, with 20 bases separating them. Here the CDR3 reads CSASGALRSEMNTEAFF. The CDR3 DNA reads TGCAGTGCTAGTGGGGCCCTCCGCAGTGAGATGAACACTGAAGCTTTCTTT.

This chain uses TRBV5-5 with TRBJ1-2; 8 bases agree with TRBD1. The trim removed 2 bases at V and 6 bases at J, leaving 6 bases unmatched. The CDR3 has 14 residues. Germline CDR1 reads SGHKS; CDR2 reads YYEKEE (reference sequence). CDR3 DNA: TGTGCCAGCAGCTTTAGTCAGGGGGCGAATGGCTACACCTTC. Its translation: CASSFSQGANGYTF. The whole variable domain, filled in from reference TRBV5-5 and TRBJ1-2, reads DAGVTQSPTHLIKTRGQQVTLRCSPISGHKSVSWYQQVLGQGPQFIFQYYEKEERGRGNFPDRFSARQFPNYSSELNVNALLLGDSALYLCASSFSQGANGYTFGSGTRLTVV.

The CDR3 loop reads CASSLAGTGFKQYV. CDR3 nucleotide sequence: TGTGCCAGCAGCTTAGCCGGGACAGGGTTTAAGCAGTACGTC. The rearrangement uses TRBV7-8 and TRBJ2-7; the match to TRBD1 covers 9 bases. Germline V gives CDR1 SGHVS, CDR2 FQNEAQ. The CDR3 covers 14 residues. With 0 bases clipped from V and 8 bases from J, the junction kept 5 bases outside the gene matches.

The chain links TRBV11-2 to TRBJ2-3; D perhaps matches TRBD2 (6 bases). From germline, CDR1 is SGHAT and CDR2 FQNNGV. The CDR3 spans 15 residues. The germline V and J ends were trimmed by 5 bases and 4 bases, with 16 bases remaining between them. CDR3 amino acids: CASSRRVAGPDTQYF. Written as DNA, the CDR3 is TGTGCCAGCAGCAGGAGGGTGGCAGGGCCAGATACGCAGTATTTT.

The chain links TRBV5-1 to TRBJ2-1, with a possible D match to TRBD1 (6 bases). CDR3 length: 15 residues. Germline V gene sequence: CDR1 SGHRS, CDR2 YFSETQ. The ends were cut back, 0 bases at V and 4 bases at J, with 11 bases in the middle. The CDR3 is CASSLDGGAYNEQFF. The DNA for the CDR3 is TGCGCCAGCAGCTTGGATGGGGGCGCGTACAATGAGCAGTTCTTC.

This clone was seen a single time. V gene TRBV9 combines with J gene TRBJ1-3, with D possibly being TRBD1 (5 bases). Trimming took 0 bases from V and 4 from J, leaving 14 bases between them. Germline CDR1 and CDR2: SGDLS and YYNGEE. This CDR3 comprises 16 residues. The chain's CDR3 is CASSVEGALGGNTIYF. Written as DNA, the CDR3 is TGTGCCAGCAGCGTAGAAGGGGCGCTGGGAGGAAACACCATATATTTT.

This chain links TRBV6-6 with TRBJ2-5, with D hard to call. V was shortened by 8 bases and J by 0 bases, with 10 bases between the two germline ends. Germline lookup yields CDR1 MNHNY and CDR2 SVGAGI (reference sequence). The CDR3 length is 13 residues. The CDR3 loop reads CASPPGYQETQYF. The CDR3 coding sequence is TGTGCCAGCCCTCCCGGGTACCAAGAGACCCAGTACTTC.

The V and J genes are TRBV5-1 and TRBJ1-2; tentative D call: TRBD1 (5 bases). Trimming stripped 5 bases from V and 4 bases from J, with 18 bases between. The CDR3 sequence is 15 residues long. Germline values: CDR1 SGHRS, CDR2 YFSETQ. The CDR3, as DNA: TGCGCCAGCAGTCTGGGGGACTCAGGACTCTATGGCTACACCTTC. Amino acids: CASSLGDSGLYGYTF.

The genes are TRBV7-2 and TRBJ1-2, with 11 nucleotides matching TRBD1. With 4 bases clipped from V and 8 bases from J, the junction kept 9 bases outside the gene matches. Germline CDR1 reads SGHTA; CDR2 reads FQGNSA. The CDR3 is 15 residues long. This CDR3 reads CASSSGQGAPEGYTF. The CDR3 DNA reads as TGTGCCAGCAGCTCTGGACAGGGGGCGCCGGAAGGCTACACCTTC.

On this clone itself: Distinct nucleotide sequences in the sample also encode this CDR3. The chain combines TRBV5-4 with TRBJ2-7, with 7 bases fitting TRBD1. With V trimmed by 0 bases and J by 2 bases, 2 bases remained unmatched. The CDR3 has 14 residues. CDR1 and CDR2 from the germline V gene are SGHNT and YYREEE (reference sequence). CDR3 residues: CASSLEQGPYEQYF. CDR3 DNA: TGTGCCAGCAGCTTGGAACAGGGGCCCTACGAGCAGTACTTC.